Listed here are 25 T cell receptor beta chains from one sample, sequenced in a study of blood T cell repertoires in COVID-19 (dated by TCRdb to about 2020). Library prep was done by the immunoSEQ multiplex PCR assay. TCRdb provides this immuneACCESS table in a form limited to in-frame rearrangements. Some clones are lacking; in checked studies, under half of them reflect an unresolved V gene, and why the rest are absent is not known. For this sample there are roughly 260,000 clones; 87% appear just once. Of the sample, 2.5% to 3% is held by the ten largest clones. Material for sequencing was PBMCs or T cells enriched from blood (not recorded which). Receptors were obtained from a woman aged 30 to 39 with acute COVID-19.

This clone was seen only once. The rearrangement uses TRBV7-8 and TRBJ2-7, with 8 bases fitting TRBD1. There are 15 residues in the CDR3. Germline CDR1 is SGHVS and CDR2 is FQNEAQ. V trimming: 6 bases; J trimming: 4 bases; junction bases outside the gene matches: 11. DNA of the CDR3: TGTGCCAGCAGTGGTGACAGGGGAGGTTATTACGAGCAGTACTTC. Its protein product is CASSGDRGGYYEQYF.

The chain uses TRBV10-1 and TRBJ1-3; D call uncertain. In germline, CDR1 is WNHNN, CDR2 SYGVQD (reference sequence). V gave up 10 bases and J gave up 4 bases, with 8 bases separating them. This CDR3 is built from 11 residues. CDR3 amino acids: CATSVGNTIYF. Here the CDR3 DNA reads TGCGCCACGTCCGTCGGAAACACCATATATTTT.

In its sample, this clone was seen many times. The rearrangement joins TRBV21-1 to TRBJ1-2; the tabulated D call, TRBD1, remains unverified against the DNA. TRBV21-1 is termed a pseudogene. This CDR3 is 14 amino acids long. The CDR3 DNA follows: TGTGCCAGCAGCAAACCAGGGGGTGGCTATGGCTACACCTTC. Amino acids: CASSKPGGGYGYTF.

The chain joins TRBV12-3 or TRBV12-4 to TRBJ1-6, with D perhaps TRBD1 (6 bases). Trimming cost V 6 bases and J 9 bases, with 9 bases left between them. The CDR3 totals 12 residues. DNA of the CDR3: TGTGCCAGCAGGTGGGGGCCTTCACCCCTCCACTTT. Protein sequence: CASRWGPSPLHF.

This clone has a count of ten or more. The chain couples TRBV6-1 to TRBJ1-6, with D unresolved. Germline assignment: CDR1 MNHNS and CDR2 SASEGT. Trimming stripped 0 bases from V and 8 bases from J, with 8 bases between. The CDR3 spans 14 residues. This CDR3 reads CASSEASGYSPLHF. CDR3 DNA sequence: TGTGCCAGCAGTGAAGCGTCAGGCTATTCACCCCTCCACTTT.

V gene TRBV19 combines with J gene TRBJ2-5; 9 bases align to TRBD2. Germline V CDR1 and CDR2: LNHDA, SQIVND (reference sequence). Trimming cost V 3 bases and J 5 bases; bases outside gene matches: 7. The CDR3 is 15 residues long. In DNA form, the CDR3 reads TGTGCCAGTAGTATTCGAGCGGGGGGACTGGAGACCCAGTACTTC. It translates to CASSIRAGGLETQYF.

The gene calls are TRBV6-5 and TRBJ1-6, with a weak D call TRBD1 (6 bases). This CDR3 is 15 amino acids long. V dropped 4 bases and J dropped 3 bases, with 10 bases sitting between them. The germline V gene encodes CDR1 MNHEY and CDR2 SVGAGI. The CDR3 bases are TGTGCCAGCAGTTCTACAGGGTTCTATAATTCACCCCTCCACTTT. This gives the protein CASSSTGFYNSPLHF.

This chain joins TRBV7-6 and TRBJ2-6; 7 nucleotides agree with TRBD2. The length of the CDR3 is 16 residues. V was pared by 3 bases and J by 4 bases, with 6 bases of the junction left unmatched. Germline V CDR1 and CDR2: SGHVS, FNYEAQ. CDR3 bases: TGTGCCAGCAGCTTTGGGGGAGGGGACGGGGCCAACGTCCTGACTTTC. Translating gives CASSFGGGDGANVLTF.

This rearrangement joins TRBV4-1 to TRBJ1-3, with 7 positions matching TRBD1. CDR1 is MGHRA, CDR2 YSYEKL, per germline. V dropped 4 bases and J dropped 0; count of bases not matched to a gene: 9. This CDR3 is built from 17 residues. The CDR3 bases are TGCGCCAGCAGCCTTGCGCTAACAGGGGCCTCTGGAAACACCATATATTTT. Protein: CASSLALTGASGNTIYF.

The genes are TRBV6-5 and TRBJ2-7, with D uncertain. CDR1 is MNHEY, CDR2 SVGAGI, per germline. With 6 bases removed from V and 4 bases from J, the gap between germline ends came to 13 bases. This CDR3 is built from 13 residues. CDR3 in DNA: TGTGCCAGCAGGTCGACTGATCTTTACGAGCAGTACTTC. This encodes CASRSTDLYEQYF.

The chain links TRBV11-2 to TRBJ1-6; D is possibly TRBD1 (5 bases). Per germline, CDR1 SGHAT and CDR2 FQNNGV. V shed 1 base and J shed 14 bases, with 15 bases lying between them. CDR3 length: 14 residues. CDR3 protein: CASSLGGGEFTLHF. CDR3 DNA sequence: TGTGCCAGCAGCTTAGGGGGGGGTGAATTCACCCTCCACTTT.

This clone was counted once. The chain combines TRBV3-1 (or the pseudogene TRBV3-2) with TRBJ1-2; D gene uncertain. The CDR3 sequence is 14 residues long. Deletions cut 1 base from V and 0 bases from J, with 6 bases between. The germline V gene encodes CDR1 LGHDT and CDR2 YNNKEL (reference sequence). The CDR3: CASSQVNTNYGYTF. Here the CDR3 DNA reads TGTGCCAGCAGCCAAGTGAACACTAACTATGGCTACACCTTC.

The chain carries TRBV12-5 and TRBJ1-3; 8 nucleotides align to TRBD1. CDR3 size: 17 residues. V lost 2 bases, J lost 0 bases, and 6 bases stayed unmatched. Germline V gene lookup returns CDR1 LGHNT and CDR2 FRNRAP. The CDR3 region is CASGLPRQGRSGNTIYF. The DNA for the CDR3 is TGTGCTAGTGGTTTGCCAAGACAGGGGCGCTCTGGAAACACCATATATTTT.

CDR3 nucleotides: TGCGCCAGCAGTCAATCATCAGGGTCCATCTCTGGAAACACCATATATTTT. Translation: CASSQSSGSISGNTIYF. The genes are TRBV23-1 and TRBJ1-3, with a weak D call TRBD1 (5 bases). TRBV23-1 is an ORF, and what it does is uncertain. CDR3 length: 17 amino acids. The V gene lost 0 bases and the J gene lost 0 bases, with 12 bases spanning the gap.

This clone has a single count. The chain joins TRBV4-1 to TRBJ2-3; 12 bases align to TRBD2. CDR1 and CDR2 from the germline V gene are MGHRA and YSYEKL. The CDR3 sequence is 16 residues long. The trim removed 5 bases at V and 6 bases at J, leaving 9 bases unmatched. CDR3 bases: TGCGCCAGCAGCAATCTAGCGGGGGGGAGAACCGATACGCAGTATTTT. It codes for CASSNLAGGRTDTQYF.

This CDR3 is CASSKDRTGDGETQYF. The CDR3 DNA reads TGTGCCAGCAGCAAAGATCGGACAGGGGACGGAGAGACCCAGTACTTC. This sequence joins TRBV21-1 and TRBJ2-5; no check of the table's D call, TRBD1, against the DNA was made. TRBV21-1 is reported as a pseudogene. The CDR3 spans 16 residues.

This clone is a singleton in its sample. The chain employs TRBV5-1 and TRBJ1-1; D is ambiguous. V was shortened by 5 bases and J by 4 bases, with 12 bases between the two germline ends. CDR3 length: 13 residues. The germline CDR1 and CDR2 sequences are SGHRS and YFSETQ. The CDR3 region is CASSGGIGTEAFF. In DNA, the CDR3 is TGCGCCAGCAGTGGAGGGATCGGCACTGAAGCTTTCTTT.

The rearrangement joins TRBV5-6 to TRBJ1-1; D may be TRBD1 (5 bases). This CDR3 is 12 amino acids long. Germline lookup yields CDR1 SGHDT and CDR2 YYEEEE. V shed 4 bases and J shed 5 bases, with 9 bases lying between them. The CDR3 loop is CASSLYRTEAFF. In DNA form, the CDR3 reads TGTGCCAGCAGCCTTTACAGGACTGAAGCTTTCTTT.

V is TRBV7-2 and J is TRBJ2-7, with a possible D match to TRBD1 (5 bases). The germline V and J ends were trimmed by 4 bases and 4 bases, with 11 bases remaining between them. CDR1 and CDR2 from the germline V gene are SGHTA and FQGNSA. This CDR3 has 13 residues. CDR3: CASSWGGVYEQYF. The CDR3 DNA follows: TGTGCCAGCAGCTGGGGCGGTGTGTACGAGCAGTACTTC.

The chain joins TRBV5-1 to TRBJ1-1; the D is unclear. CDR1 and CDR2 (germline): SGHRS, YFSETQ. The CDR3 length is 13 residues. V was cut by 9 bases and J by 1 base, with 13 bases left in between. CDR3 protein: CATQRDQNTEAFF. In nucleotides, the CDR3 is TGCGCCACCCAGAGGGATCAGAACACTGAAGCTTTCTTT.

In this sample, this clone turned up once. The genes are TRBV21-1 and TRBJ1-2; the D segment call TRBD1 is taken from the table without a DNA check. TRBV21-1 is a recognized pseudogene. The CDR3 totals 15 residues. The CDR3 loop is CASRYHDRFNYGYTF. DNA for the CDR3: TGTGCCAGCAGATACCACGACAGGTTCAACTATGGCTACACCTTC.

This clone appeared once. The rearrangement uses TRBV5-1 and TRBJ2-2; TRBD1 matches at 12 bases. The CDR3 is 15 amino acids. Per germline, CDR1 SGHRS and CDR2 YFSETQ. V was pared by 6 bases and J by 7 bases, with 7 bases of the junction left unmatched. The CDR3 is CASIPGQGAIGELFF. Written as DNA, the CDR3 is TGCGCCAGCATACCGGGACAGGGGGCGATCGGGGAGCTGTTTTTT.

J is TRBJ2-7 and V is TRBV28; weak D call: TRBD2 (5 bases). Trimming removed 7 bases at V and 2 bases at J, with 12 bases between. There are 13 residues in the CDR3. CDR1 and CDR2 from the germline V gene are MDHEN and SYDVKM. The CDR3 region has the DNA TGTGCCAGCACCCTTGACGGGGCCTACGAGCAGTACTTC. It encodes CASTLDGAYEQYF.

The rearrangement links TRBV7-8 to TRBJ2-7; the match to TRBD2 covers 7 bases. Per germline, CDR1 SGHVS and CDR2 FQNEAQ. J lost 6 bases, V lost 5 bases, and 10 bases had no gene match. The CDR3 sequence is 14 residues long. The CDR3 reads CASSPQLWEGEQYF. DNA for the CDR3: TGTGCCAGCAGCCCTCAGTTGTGGGAGGGCGAGCAGTACTTC.

The chain is built from TRBV4-3 and TRBJ1-2, with TRBD1 as a possible D gene (5 bases). The CDR3 is 12 residues long. The germline V and J ends were trimmed by 1 base and 7 bases, with 7 bases remaining between them. Germline V gene sequence: CDR1 LGHNA, CDR2 YSLEER. DNA for the CDR3: TGCGCCAGCAGCCAAGGCGGGGCTGGCTACACCTTC. It encodes CASSQGGAGYTF.